The 27 T cell receptor beta chains in this list originate from one sample, sequenced in a study of T cells in Graves' hyperthyroidism and ophthalmopathy. The source material, RNA transcripts, was used to amplify TCR beta CDR3 regions. The TCR CDR3 was amplified in a first-round RT-PCR using the HTBI primer set. From the multiplex PCR reads, TCRdb called clonotypes with MiXCR, one entry per CDR3 protein. This repertoire shows more than 95,000 distinct CDR3 sequences, around 50% found once; its top ten account for roughly 24%. The sequencing input was blood. The receptors here all came from a man aged 35 to 55 with Graves' hyperthyroidism.

This clonotype occurred a few times. The chain links TRBV27 to TRBJ2-3; D not certain. Germline lookup yields CDR1 MNHEY and CDR2 SMNVEV (reference sequence). Trimming stripped 3 bases from V and 6 bases from J, with 10 bases between. This CDR3 spans 13 amino acids. The DNA for the CDR3 is TGTGCCAGCAGTTTCGGAGACCTGGATACGCAGTATTTT. This sequence encodes CASSFGDLDTQYF.

This clonotype appeared many times. This chain joins TRBV13 and TRBJ2-7; tentative D call: TRBD2 (6 bases). V lost 3 bases and J lost 6, with 12 bases in between. Germline CDR1 is PRHDT and CDR2 is FYEKMQ (reference sequence). The CDR3 loop spans 13 amino acids. CDR3 amino acids: CASSLGLSGEQYF. In DNA form, the CDR3 reads TGTGCCAGCAGCTTGGGACTTAGTGGCGAGCAGTACTTC. Full variable domain (remainder filled in from reference TRBV13 and TRBJ2-7): AAGVIQSPRHLIKEKRETATLKCYPIPRHDTVYWYQQGPGQDPQFLISFYEKMQSDKGSIPDRFSAQQFSDYHSELNMSSLELGDSALYFCASSLGLSGEQYFGPGTRLTVT.

The sample holds many counts of this clonotype. V gene TRBV7-9 combines with J gene TRBJ2-7; tentatively, D is TRBD2 (5 bases). The CDR3 has 14 amino acids. The V end was cut by 5 bases, the J end by 2 bases, with 13 bases between. The germline gives CDR1 SEHNR, CDR2 FQNEAQ (reference sequence). The CDR3 DNA follows: TGTGCCAGCAGCCACGGGGAACGAACCTACGAGCAGTACTTC. This gives the protein CASSHGERTYEQYF.

A note on this clonotype: A much larger clone lies a single base off, so this may be a read error. The chain carries TRBV5-6 and TRBJ2-1; possibly TRBD1 for D (6 bases). The V end lost 8 bases, the J end lost 5 bases, and 14 bases lay between the germline ends. The CDR3 is 13 amino acids. Germline V gene sequence: CDR1 SGHDT, CDR2 YYEEEE. CDR3 sequence: CASHPGHNNEQFF. DNA for the CDR3: TGTGCCAGTCATCCGGGACACAACAATGAGCAGTTCTTC.

This clonotype was seen only once. The CDR3 ends on some other residue instead of the conserved phenylalanine or tryptophan, so this is likely a read error. The J gene is TRBJ2-3, the V gene TRBV7-2; the D gene is possibly TRBD1 (6 bases). Trimming shortened V by 6 bases and J by 4 bases, and 17 bases separated the two germline ends. Germline V gene data show CDR1 as SGHTA and CDR2 as FQGNSA. There are 15 residues in the CDR3. In DNA, the CDR3 is TGTGCCAGCAGTCCGGGACACCCATCATCAGATACGCAGTATTGT. Amino acid sequence: CASSPGHPSSDTQYC.

The sample holds many counts of this clonotype. The gene calls are TRBV9 and TRBJ1-2; 7 nucleotides agree with TRBD1. This CDR3 contains 15 residues. Germline values: CDR1 SGDLS, CDR2 YYNGEE. J gave up 3 bases and V 4 bases, and 9 bases lay outside the gene matches. As DNA, the CDR3 is TGTGCCAGCAGCAAGCAGACAGGGATGGACTATGGCTACACCTTC. This codes for CASSKQTGMDYGYTF.

J is TRBJ2-5 and V is TRBV25-1; D tentatively fits TRBD1 or TRBD2 (5 bases each). The CDR3 totals 13 residues. The V and J ends lost 8 bases and 4 bases respectively, with 14 bases between them. Germline V CDR1 and CDR2: MGHDK, SYGVNS. The CDR3 DNA reads TGTGCCAGCTCCCCGGGGCGAAGAGAGACCCAGTACTTC. Translated: CASSPGRRETQYF. The complete variable domain, with remaining parts taken from reference TRBV25-1 and TRBJ2-5, reads EADIYQTPRYLVIGTGKKITLECSQTMGHDKMYWYQQDPGMELHLIHYSYGVNSTEKGDLSSESTVSRIRTEHFPLTLESARPSHTSQYLCASSPGRRETQYFGPGTRLLVL.

This clonotype has at least ten counts. The V gene is TRBV2, the J gene TRBJ2-3; 8 nucleotides match TRBD1. After removal of 6 bases from V and 1 base from J, the junction contained 6 bases not matched to a gene. The CDR3 is 15 amino acids. The germline gives CDR1 SNHLY, CDR2 FYNNEI. This chain's CDR3 is CASSPGQGRTDTQYF. CDR3 DNA sequence: TGTGCCAGCAGCCCCGGACAGGGACGCACAGATACGCAGTATTTT.

Worth noting for this clonotype: The limits of the CDR3 on the DNA are not certain, so only TCRdb's listed CDR3 is given. V gene TRBV7-6 combines with J gene TRBJ2-3; the table names TRBD1, a call not compared with the DNA. 17 amino acids form the CDR3, both terminal residues included. CDR1 is SGHVS and CDR2 is FNYEAQ in the germline V gene. The CDR3 region is CASSPISVGGGTDTQYF.

This rearrangement joins TRBV9 to TRBJ2-1; tentatively, D is TRBD1 (7 bases). The germline V gene encodes CDR1 SGDLS and CDR2 YYNGEE. The CDR3 consists of 14 residues. Trimming stripped 0 bases from V and 10 bases from J, with 14 bases between. In DNA form, the CDR3 reads TGTGCCAGCAGCGTAGCTACTGCAGGGGGGGAGCAGTTCTTC. Translated, it gives CASSVATAGGEQFF.

In the case of this clonotype: This could be a read error, since a much larger clone is one nucleotide away. This chain links TRBV14 with TRBJ2-2; no clear D gene. The V gene lost 3 bases and the J gene lost 5 bases, with 13 bases spanning the gap. The CDR3 has 15 amino acids. Looked up from germline, CDR1 is SGHDN and CDR2 is FVKESK. Here the CDR3 reads CASSQQTGPTGELFF. For the CDR3, the DNA is TGTGCCAGCAGCCAGCAGACCGGACCGACCGGGGAGCTGTTTTTT.

This clonotype occurred many times. V and J are TRBV29-1 and TRBJ2-5, with TRBD2 as a possible D gene (5 bases). V lost 7 bases and J lost 1, with 10 bases in between. From germline, CDR1 is SQVTM and CDR2 ANQGSEA. This CDR3 contains 12 residues. CDR3 DNA sequence: TGCAGCGCCAGTCGGGGCCAAGAGACCCAGTACTTC. Amino acids: CSASRGQETQYF.

This clonotype turned up a few times. The chain uses TRBV30 and TRBJ1-3; D uncertain. The CDR3 is 13 amino acids. Trimming removed 2 bases from V and 8 bases from J, with 13 bases in between. Per germline, CDR1 GTSNPN and CDR2 SVGIG (reference sequence). The CDR3 DNA reads as TGTGCCTGGAGTACGGTCTATTTGGACACCATATATTTT. Its protein product is CAWSTVYLDTIYF. Filled out from reference TRBV30 and TRBJ1-3, the complete variable domain reads SQTIHQWPATLVQPVGSPLSLECTVEGTSNPNLYWYRQAAGRGLQLLFYSVGIGQISSEVPQNLSASRPQDRQFILSSKKLLLSDSGFYLCAWSTVYLDTIYFGEGSWLTVV.

The chain joins TRBV5-5 to TRBJ2-4; 8 bases map to TRBD1. Per germline, CDR1 SGHKS and CDR2 YYEKEE (reference sequence). Trimming removed 3 bases from V and 5 bases from J; junction bases left unmatched: 7. The length of the CDR3 is 15 residues. The CDR3 region is CASSSRTGLQNIQYF. The CDR3 DNA follows: TGTGCCAGCAGCTCAAGGACAGGGTTGCAAAACATTCAGTACTTC.

V and J are TRBV7-9 and TRBJ2-7, with 15 bases that match TRBD2. V dropped 5 bases and J dropped 7; count of bases not matched to a gene: 3. Germline V lookup: CDR1 SEHNR, CDR2 FQNEAQ (reference sequence). The CDR3 has 14 amino acids. This chain's CDR3 is CASSTGTSGGEQYF. DNA of the CDR3: TGTGCCAGCAGCACCGGGACTAGCGGGGGGGAGCAGTACTTC. The full variable domain, completed using reference TRBV7-9 and TRBJ2-7, is DTGVSQNPRHKITKRGQNVTFRCDPISEHNRLYWYRQTLGQGPEFLTYFQNEAQLEKSRLLSDRFSAERPKGSFSTLEIQRTEQGDSAMYLCASSTGTSGGEQYFGPGTRLTVT.

This clonotype occurred many times. The chain joins TRBV20-1 to TRBJ2-7; D is possibly TRBD1 (5 bases). CDR3 length: 13 amino acids. CDR1 and CDR2 (germline): DFQATT, SNEGSKA (reference sequence). Between the trimmed V and J ends, which lost 3 bases and 0 bases, there was a span of 9 bases. CDR3 in amino acids: CSARAGFSYEQYF. The CDR3 coding sequence is TGCAGTGCTAGGGCAGGGTTCTCCTACGAGCAGTACTTC.

This clonotype was counted at least ten times. The J gene is TRBJ2-7, the V gene TRBV12-3 or TRBV12-4; perhaps TRBD2 as D (5 bases). The CDR3 has 12 amino acids. Trimming pared 2 bases from V and 12 bases from J, leaving 14 bases between. The CDR3 sequence: CASSLYDGRGYF. The CDR3 DNA sequence: TGTGCCAGCAGTTTATACGACGGACGGGGGTACTTC.

This clonotype showed up many times. The rearrangement links TRBV11-1 to TRBJ1-1, with 7 bases fitting TRBD1. The germline V gene has CDR1 SGHAT and CDR2 FQDESV (reference sequence). V lost 5 bases and J lost 4; bases outside the gene matches: 4. The CDR3 has 13 amino acids. CDR3 in amino acids: CASSKQGSTEAFF. DNA for the CDR3: TGTGCCAGCAGCAAACAGGGGTCCACTGAAGCTTTCTTT.

The V call is TRBV7-2, the J call TRBJ2-7; D remains ambiguous. Germline V CDR1 and CDR2: SGHTA, FQGNSA. The V end was cut by 3 bases, the J end by 2 bases, with 5 bases between. The CDR3 is 12 residues long. CDR3 bases: TGTGCCAGCAGCTTGGACCCCTACGAGCAGTACGTC. Translation: CASSLDPYEQYV.

The rearrangement joins TRBV20-1 to TRBJ1-1; D is ambiguous. CDR3 length: 14 amino acids. The germline V and J ends were trimmed by 6 bases and 2 bases, with 16 bases remaining between them. CDR1 and CDR2 from the germline V gene are DFQATT and SNEGSKA (reference sequence). The CDR3 nucleotides read TGCAGTGCCAGCGAGAGGGATCGAAACACTGAAGCTTTCTTT. Its protein product is CSASERDRNTEAFF.

This clonotype showed up many times. The DNA of the CDR3 is TGTGCCAGCAGGGGCGGGGGAAACATTCAGTACTTC. As protein: CASRGGGNIQYF. The V and J genes are TRBV25-1 and TRBJ2-4, with 7 nucleotides matching TRBD2. V lost 6 bases, J lost 6 bases, and 2 bases stayed unmatched. Germline V CDR1 and CDR2: MGHDK, SYGVNS. The CDR3 loop spans 12 amino acids.

This clonotype was observed many times. The rearrangement uses TRBV10-2 and TRBJ1-2, with 7 bases matching TRBD1. The CDR3 extends over 13 amino acids. Germline CDR1 reads WSHSY; CDR2 reads SAAADI. The V and J ends lost 7 bases and 2 bases, in that order; junction bases with no gene match: 4. The CDR3 sequence is CASTLGQNYGYTF. CDR3 coding DNA: TGCGCCAGCACTTTGGGACAGAACTATGGCTACACCTTC.

J is TRBJ2-1 and V is TRBV7-9; 9 nucleotides line up with TRBD2. CDR3 length: 16 residues. J gave up 5 bases and V 6 bases, and 11 bases lay outside the gene matches. Germline CDR1 is SEHNR and CDR2 is FQNEAQ (reference sequence). The CDR3 loop reads CASSTEAGGPHNEQFF. In nucleotides, the CDR3 is TGTGCCAGCAGTACTGAAGCGGGAGGTCCCCACAATGAGCAGTTCTTC.

The rearrangement joins TRBV7-8 to TRBJ2-2; 10 nucleotides line up with TRBD2. The CDR3 consists of 16 residues. V lost 5 bases and J lost 9; bases outside the gene matches: 12. Per the germline V gene, CDR1 is SGHVS and CDR2 is FQNEAQ. CDR3 sequence: CASSPPFSGGHRELFF. DNA for the CDR3: TGTGCCAGCAGCCCCCCGTTTAGCGGGGGGCACCGGGAGCTGTTTTTT.

The chain is built from TRBV20-1 and TRBJ1-6; D is unclear. The germline V and J ends were trimmed by 0 bases and 7 bases, with 4 bases remaining between them. Germline V gene lookup returns CDR1 DFQATT and CDR2 SNEGSKA (reference sequence). The CDR3 has 12 residues. This chain's CDR3 is CSARDGNSPLHF. The CDR3, as DNA: TGCAGTGCTAGAGATGGGAATTCACCCCTCCACTTT.

The count of this clonotype is one. The CDR3 region is CAISESGQANGYTF. The CDR3 nucleotides are TGTGCCATCAGTGAGTCTGGGCAGGCGAATGGCTACACCTTC. The chain joins TRBV10-3 to TRBJ1-2; D gene ambiguous. Germline V gene sequence: CDR1 ENHRY, CDR2 SYGVKD. Trimming took 0 bases from V and 6 from J, leaving 11 bases between them. CDR3 size: 14 residues.

The gene calls are TRBV10-3 and TRBJ2-7, with 8 bases matching TRBD1. CDR1 and CDR2 from the germline V gene are ENHRY and SYGVKD. This CDR3 is 11 amino acids long. V dropped 6 bases and J dropped 6; count of bases not matched to a gene: 1. The CDR3 here is CAISDRGEQYF. The CDR3, as DNA: TGTGCCATCAGCGACAGGGGCGAGCAGTACTTC.